This is a list of T cell receptor beta chains from one sample in a study of breast tumors, draining lymph nodes, adjacent tissues. TCRdb reanalysed the multiplex PCR reads using MiXCR and keeps one entry per CDR3 protein. The repertoire holds approximately 150,000 distinct CDR3 sequences, with about 33% as singletons. The specimen was axillary lymph node tissue. These receptor sequences come from a female donor with breast cancer. Some clones in this sample may be carry-over from other donors' samples. Each CDR3 is given with its conserved first and last residue. Fields, in order: clone size, D gene, V gene, J gene, CDR3 DNA, CDR3 protein. A D gene is named only where the DNA matches it firmly. Rows may omit the clone size; those that give it use once, few, many or a size class.

clone size: many; D gene: .; V gene: TRBV30; J gene: TRBJ1-3; CDR3 DNA: TGTGCCTGGAGGGACGGAAACTCTGGAAACACCATATATTTT; CDR3 protein: CAWRDGNSGNTIYF
clone size: .; D gene: .; V gene: TRBV12-3/TRBV12-4; J gene: TRBJ2-6; CDR3 DNA: TGTGCCAGCAGTCCCGGGACAGGGGCCAACGTCCTGACTTTC; CDR3 protein: CASSPGTGANVLTF
clone size: .; D gene: TRBD1; V gene: TRBV7-9; J gene: TRBJ1-3; CDR3 DNA: TGTGCCAGCGGCTCTACCGACAGGGCTGGGGACACCATATATTTC; CDR3 protein: CASGSTDRAGDTIYF
clone size: many; D gene: TRBD1; V gene: TRBV24-1; J gene: TRBJ2-2; CDR3 DNA: TGTGCCACCAGTGTCGGGACAGGGCCTCACACCGGGGAGCTGTTTTTT; CDR3 protein: CATSVGTGPHTGELFF
clone size: many; D gene: .; V gene: TRBV4-1; J gene: TRBJ1-4; CDR3 DNA: TGCGCCAGCAGCCAGGTAGCGTCGACGGCAACTAATGAAAAACTGTTTTTT; CDR3 protein: CASSQVASTATNEKLFF
clone size: many; D gene: .; V gene: TRBV3-1; J gene: TRBJ1-2; CDR3 DNA: TGTGCCAGCAGCGAAGGGGACTATGGCTACACCTTC; CDR3 protein: CASSEGDYGYTF
clone size: many; D gene: TRBD1; V gene: TRBV2; J gene: TRBJ1-6; CDR3 DNA: TGTGCCAGCAGTGAGCAGGGGGCGAGTTCACCCCCCCACTTT; CDR3 protein: CASSEQGASSPPHF
clone size: many; D gene: .; V gene: TRBV5-8; J gene: TRBJ2-1; CDR3 DNA: TGTGCCAGCAGCTTGGGGTTCACCTCTAGGAATGAGCAGTTCTTC; CDR3 protein: CASSLGFTSRNEQFF
clone size: many; D gene: .; V gene: TRBV5-1; J gene: TRBJ2-7; CDR3 DNA: TGCGCCAGCAGCGTCGGGACCTACGAGCAGTACTTC; CDR3 protein: CASSVGTYEQYF
clone size: many; D gene: TRBD2; V gene: TRBV6-4; J gene: TRBJ2-2; CDR3 DNA: TGTGCCAGCAGCGCGGGGACTAGCGATGTCGGGGAGCTGTTTTTT; CDR3 protein: CASSAGTSDVGELFF
clone size: many; D gene: .; V gene: TRBV2; J gene: TRBJ1-2; CDR3 DNA: TGTGCCAGCAGTGAAGACGGCTCGGACCTTAACTATGGCTACACCTTC; CDR3 protein: CASSEDGSDLNYGYTF
clone size: .; D gene: TRBD2; V gene: TRBV6-6; J gene: TRBJ2-7; CDR3 DNA: TGTGCCAGCAGTCTTTTGAGGGCTAGCGGTTCCTACGAGCAGTACTTC; CDR3 protein: CASSLLRASGSYEQYF
clone size: many; D gene: TRBD2; V gene: TRBV4-3; J gene: TRBJ2-1; CDR3 DNA: TGCGCCAGCAGCCAAGTACTAAGGACTAGCGGGAGGTGGGGTTACAATGAGCAGTTCTTC; CDR3 protein: CASSQVLRTSGRWGYNEQFF
clone size: .; D gene: .; V gene: TRBV2; J gene: TRBJ2-7; CDR3 DNA: TGTGCCAGCAGGGGGCCGGAAGCGGTCTACGAGCAGTACTTC; CDR3 protein: CASRGPEAVYEQYF
clone size: once; D gene: TRBD1; V gene: TRBV24-1; J gene: TRBJ2-3; CDR3 DNA: TGTGCCGTCAGGACAGGGGTTAACACAGATACGCAGTATTTT; CDR3 protein: CAVRTGVNTDTQYF
clone size: many; D gene: .; V gene: TRBV6-2/TRBV6-3; J gene: TRBJ2-7; CDR3 DNA: TGTGCCAGCAGCCCCCCTGGGCTAGGGGCTATTACCTACGAGCAGTACTTC; CDR3 protein: CASSPPGLGAITYEQYF
clone size: many; D gene: .; V gene: TRBV4-1; J gene: TRBJ1-5; CDR3 DNA: TGCGCCAGCAGCCAGGACCCGTACAGTTACGGGAACCAGCCCCAGCATTTT; CDR3 protein: CASSQDPYSYGNQPQHF
clone size: many; D gene: TRBD1; V gene: TRBV5-5; J gene: TRBJ2-7; CDR3 DNA: TGTGCCAGCAGCAAGGGACAGGGGTGGGGAGAGCAGTACTTC; CDR3 protein: CASSKGQGWGEQYF
clone size: many; D gene: .; V gene: TRBV11-2; J gene: TRBJ1-4; CDR3 DNA: TGTGCCAGCAGCTTAAGCAGGGGTACTAATGAAAAACTGTTTTTT; CDR3 protein: CASSLSRGTNEKLFF
clone size: many; D gene: .; V gene: TRBV11-2; J gene: TRBJ2-2; CDR3 DNA: TGTGCCAGCAGCTCTCGGACGTTCGGCACCGGGGAGCTGTTTTTT; CDR3 protein: CASSSRTFGTGELFF
clone size: .; D gene: TRBD1; V gene: TRBV2; J gene: TRBJ1-5; CDR3 DNA: TGTGCCAGCAGAGGAACCAGACAGGGGGTAAAAGAGACCCAGCATTTT; CDR3 protein: CASRGTRQGVKETQHF
clone size: many; D gene: TRBD1; V gene: TRBV6-5; J gene: TRBJ2-1; CDR3 DNA: TGTGCCAGCAGACCGGGACAGGGTTACAATGAGCAGTTCTTC; CDR3 protein: CASRPGQGYNEQFF
clone size: .; D gene: TRBD1; V gene: TRBV4-1; J gene: TRBJ1-4; CDR3 DNA: TGCGCCAGCAGCAAAGGGACAGGGGTTGAAAAACTGTTTTTT; CDR3 protein: CASSKGTGVEKLFF
clone size: .; D gene: .; V gene: TRBV2; J gene: TRBJ1-5; CDR3 DNA: TGTGCCAGCAGTGATCAGGGGCCGGGCACCGGGGGCAATCAGCCCCACCATTTT; CDR3 protein: CASSDQGPGTGGNQPHHF
clone size: many; D gene: .; V gene: TRBV5-5; J gene: TRBJ2-6; CDR3 DNA: TGTGCCAGCAGCTTGTACAGGGCCTCTGGGGCCAACGTCCTGACTTTC; CDR3 protein: CASSLYRASGANVLTF
clone size: .; D gene: .; V gene: TRBV4-1; J gene: TRBJ2-7; CDR3 DNA: TGCGCCAGCAGCCAAGAACAACAACCGCAGGGCGAGCAGTACTTC; CDR3 protein: CASSQEQQPQGEQYF